These 21 T cell receptor beta chains were sequenced from one sample in a study of CD8+ T cells in alopecia areata. The treatment here: oral pan-JAK inhibitor, 5-10 mg twice daily. Sequencing templates came from extracted RNA that was reverse transcribed into cDNA. Generated by immunoSEQ multiplex PCR, the TCRdb table keeps only in-frame clones and is missing some. The sample lists about 120,000 clones; under 65% were seen once. The material sequenced was CD4+ T cells sorted from blood, taken at week 4, from a patient treated with tofacitinib. These receptors were collected from a human donor with alopecia areata.

The genes are TRBV29-1 and TRBJ2-5; D unclear. V gave up 4 bases and J gave up 4 bases, with 10 bases separating them. The CDR3 covers 12 residues. Germline CDR1 and CDR2: SQVTM and ANQGSEA. The CDR3 nucleotides are TGCAGCGTTGCACAGACCCTAGAGACCCAGTACTTC. It codes for CSVAQTLETQYF.

The V call is TRBV28, the J call TRBJ1-2; tentative D call: TRBD1 (6 bases). Looked up from germline, CDR1 is MDHEN and CDR2 is SYDVKM. The CDR3 has 14 residues. V gave up 6 bases and J gave up 0 bases, with 11 bases separating them. For the CDR3, the DNA is TGTGCCAGCAGAGCAGGGGTATCTAACTATGGCTACACCTTC. Protein product: CASRAGVSNYGYTF.

The J gene is TRBJ2-3, the V gene TRBV5-1, with 7 bases identical to TRBD2. Germline V gene lookup returns CDR1 SGHRS and CDR2 YFSETQ. Trimming took 5 bases from V and 2 from J; bases not matched to a gene: 8. This CDR3 has 15 residues. DNA for the CDR3: TGCGCCAGCAGTGCCGGGACTATCCACACAGATACGCAGTATTTT. Translation gives CASSAGTIHTDTQYF.

The chain carries TRBV27 and TRBJ2-1, with no clear D. Germline CDR1 and CDR2: MNHEY and SMNVEV (reference sequence). V shed 5 bases and J shed 4 bases, with 9 bases lying between them. CDR3 length: 13 amino acids. CDR3 coding DNA: TGTGCCAGCAGTCCCCACCAGTACAATGAGCAGTTCTTC. This codes for CASSPHQYNEQFF.

This rearrangement joins TRBV2 to TRBJ1-1, with 11 bases lining up with TRBD1. CDR1 and CDR2 from the germline V gene are SNHLY and FYNNEI. This CDR3 has 17 amino acids. Trimming removed 6 bases from V and 7 bases from J; junction bases left unmatched: 16. The DNA for the CDR3 is TGTGCCAGCAGCGGTCCGGCGGGACAGGGGGTCTTTGGTGAAGCTTTCTTT. Amino acid sequence: CASSGPAGQGVFGEAFF.

The rearrangement joins TRBV29-1 to TRBJ1-6; 7 bases fit TRBD1. V shed 5 bases and J 10 bases; nucleotides not matched to a gene: 11. The germline V gene encodes CDR1 SQVTM and CDR2 ANQGSEA. The CDR3 is made up of 14 amino acids. The CDR3 loop is CSVTTGYGGSPLHF. The CDR3 DNA reads as TGCAGCGTTACGACAGGGTACGGTGGGTCACCCCTCCACTTT.

The rearrangement joins TRBV4-1 to TRBJ2-5, with D perhaps TRBD2 (6 bases). The CDR3 covers 15 residues. Deletions cut 4 bases from V and 4 bases from J, with 16 bases between. Germline V CDR1 and CDR2: MGHRA, YSYEKL. The CDR3 nucleotides read TGCGCCAGCAGCCTTTCGGCTACCGGGGGAGAGACCCAGTACTTC. This encodes CASSLSATGGETQYF.

This clone has more than one count but fewer than ten. This rearrangement joins TRBV11-2 to TRBJ2-5; perhaps TRBD2 as D (6 bases). In germline, CDR1 is SGHAT, CDR2 FQNNGV. CDR3 length equals 15 residues. Trimming cost V 5 bases and J 9 bases, with 22 bases left between them. CDR3 loop: CASSPDAGQRRAQYF. CDR3 DNA: TGTGCCAGCAGCCCAGACGCCGGACAAAGGAGGGCCCAGTACTTC.

This sequence joins TRBV9 and TRBJ2-3, with 9 positions matching TRBD1. The germline V gene encodes CDR1 SGDLS and CDR2 YYNGEE. This CDR3 comprises 15 residues. J gave up 4 bases and V 4 bases, and 7 bases lay outside the gene matches. As DNA, the CDR3 is TGTGCCAGCAGCACTAGGGACAGGGTATCAGATACGCAGTATTTT. Translating gives CASSTRDRVSDTQYF.

This clone has more than one count but fewer than ten. The gene calls are TRBV28 and TRBJ2-1; D may match TRBD1 or TRBD2 (6 bases each). Germline-derived CDR1 and CDR2 are MDHEN and SYDVKM. Deletions cut 3 bases from V and 4 bases from J, with 13 bases between. CDR3 size: 15 residues. Here the CDR3 reads CASSFPGAGYNEQFF. As DNA, the CDR3 is TGTGCCAGCAGTTTCCCAGGGGCGGGGTACAATGAGCAGTTCTTC.

The J gene is TRBJ2-5, the V gene TRBV11-2; D gene uncertain. The CDR3 is made up of 13 amino acids. From germline, CDR1 is SGHAT and CDR2 FQNNGV. V was clipped by 0 bases and J by 2 bases, with 4 bases between them. The DNA for the CDR3 is TGTGCCAGCAGCTTAGATGTACAAGAGACCCAGTACTTC. Translating gives CASSLDVQETQYF.

The chain joins TRBV29-1 to TRBJ1-2; a possible D gene is TRBD1 (5 bases). The CDR3 is 13 residues long. The germline V gene encodes CDR1 SQVTM and CDR2 ANQGSEA. Between the trimmed V and J ends, which lost 6 bases and 2 bases, there was a span of 13 bases. The CDR3 is CSVRHEGNYGYTF. DNA for the CDR3: TGCAGCGTCCGGCATGAGGGGAACTATGGCTACACCTTC.

This chain uses TRBV15 with TRBJ2-7; no clear D. Trimming shortened V by 0 bases and J by 0 bases, and 12 bases separated the two germline ends. In germline, CDR1 is LNHNV, CDR2 YYDKDF (reference sequence). The CDR3 is 16 residues long. The CDR3 loop reads CATSRDTHHSSYEQYF. The DNA for the CDR3 is TGTGCCACCAGCAGAGACACCCACCATAGCTCCTACGAGCAGTACTTC.

This clone came up once. The chain links TRBV19 to TRBJ2-6; D remains ambiguous. The V end lost 7 bases, the J end lost 4 bases, and 5 bases lay between the germline ends. Germline V gene lookup returns CDR1 LNHDA and CDR2 SQIVND (reference sequence). There are 12 residues in the CDR3. CDR3 DNA: TGTGCCAGTACCCCCGGGGCCAACGTCCTGACTTTC. This encodes CASTPGANVLTF.

CDR3 coding DNA: TGCGCCAGCAGCGAAAATAGCGCGTGGCGGGACAGATATGGCTACACCTTC. Encoded protein: CASSENSAWRDRYGYTF. The chain employs TRBV4-3 and TRBJ1-2; 7 positions match TRBD1. V dropped 5 bases and J dropped 5; count of bases not matched to a gene: 17. CDR1 and CDR2 from the germline V gene are LGHNA and YSLEER. The CDR3 sequence is 17 residues long.

The rearrangement uses TRBV6-5 and TRBJ2-7, with D possibly matching TRBD1 (6 bases). CDR1 MNHEY and CDR2 SVGAGI come from the germline V gene. The CDR3 consists of 13 residues. V was trimmed by 6 bases and J by 5 bases, leaving 14 bases between them. This CDR3 reads CASSGVQGHEQYF. The CDR3 DNA sequence: TGTGCCAGCAGCGGCGTACAGGGCCACGAGCAGTACTTC.

A few counts support this clone. This chain connects TRBV7-2 to TRBJ2-5; D is unresolved. The CDR3 consists of 13 residues. V dropped 3 bases and J dropped 5 bases, with 10 bases sitting between them. The germline gives CDR1 SGHTA, CDR2 FQGNSA. CDR3 loop: CASSFFSSETQYF. The CDR3 DNA is TGTGCCAGCAGCTTTTTTAGTTCGGAGACCCAGTACTTC.

This clone came up once. The chain has TRBV7-2 and TRBJ2-5; TRBD2 matches 7 bases. In germline, CDR1 is SGHTA, CDR2 FQGNSA. Losses at the gene ends were 0 bases for V and 5 bases for J; bases not matched to a gene: 9. This CDR3 has 16 residues. CDR3 sequence reads: CASSLAGEGKVETQYF. Here the CDR3 DNA reads TGTGCCAGCAGCTTAGCCGGGGAGGGGAAGGTTGAGACCCAGTACTTC.

This sequence joins TRBV18 and TRBJ2-7, with unresolved D. The CDR3 is 14 amino acids. Trimming cost V 0 bases and J 6 bases, with 12 bases left between them. The germline CDR1 and CDR2 sequences are KGHSH and LQKENI. CDR3 protein: CASSPPGERGEQYF. For the CDR3, the DNA is TGTGCCAGCTCACCACCTGGAGAACGCGGCGAGCAGTACTTC.

V gene TRBV25-1 combines with J gene TRBJ1-1; TRBD1 matches at 9 bases. Trimming removed 3 bases from V and 3 bases from J; junction bases left unmatched: 5. CDR1 and CDR2 (germline): MGHDK, SYGVNS. The CDR3 loop spans 15 amino acids. DNA of the CDR3: TGTGCCAGCAGTGATATTACAGGGGGCGACACTGAAGCTTTCTTT. It encodes CASSDITGGDTEAFF.

The rearrangement uses TRBV29-1 and TRBJ1-1; D call uncertain. V was pared by 1 base and J by 0 bases, with 6 bases between. The CDR3 covers 13 residues. CDR1 is SQVTM and CDR2 is ANQGSEA in the germline V gene. DNA of the CDR3: TGCAGCGTTGAAGTATCGGTGAACACTGAAGCTTTCTTT. Protein sequence: CSVEVSVNTEAFF.